Here is one TCR beta chain with its context. This sample is part of a study of OX40 agonist ivuxolimab in advanced cancers. Whole-study context: Patients enrolled in dose escalation were diagnosed with hepatocellular carcinoma, melanoma, renal cell or head and neck cancer. Patients achieving partial responses numbered three: one hepatocellular carcinoma case and two cutaneous melanoma cases.

V lost 5 bases and J 5 bases, leaving 7 bases between the germline ends. Per germline, CDR1 SGHAT and CDR2 FQNNGV. The CDR3 consists of 11 residues. The assay was immunoSEQ multiplex PCR, and TCRdb's table has in-frame clones only and misses some. The sample lists approximately 82,000 clones, over 85% occurring once. Sequencing used CD4+ or CD8+ T cells sorted from blood, obtained in a trial of the OX40 agonist ivuxolimab. The source is an adult with an advanced solid tumor such as melanoma, head and neck, liver or kidney cancer. The chain employs TRBV11-2 and TRBJ2-7; D not certain. The CDR3 sequence is CASSEQNEQYF. The CDR3 DNA sequence: TGTGCCAGCAGCGAGCAAAACGAGCAGTACTTC. The full variable domain, in which reference TRBV11-2 and TRBJ2-7 provide the parts outside the CDR3, is EAGVAQSPRYKIIEKRQSVAFWCNPISGHATLYWYQQILGQGPKLLIQFQNNGVVDDSQLPKDRFSAERLKGVDSTLKIQPAKLEDSAVYLCASSEQNEQYFGPGTRLTVT.